The rows below give T cell receptor beta chains drawn from one sample of a study of blood T cell repertoires in COVID-19. The method was immunoSEQ multiplex PCR; TCRdb's version includes in-frame clones alone and lacks a portion of them. There are approximately 240,000 clones in the sample; around nine tenths occur only once, and 2% to 2.5% lies in the top ten. The sample comprised peripheral blood. All receptors come from a woman between 40 and 50 years old who had recovered from COVID-19. Both conserved end residues are part of each CDR3. The order of the fields is V gene, D gene, J gene, clone size, CDR3 DNA, CDR3 protein. D genes are given only for firm matches. Some rows mark clone size as missing; the rest say once, few, many or name a class of expanded clone.

v_call: TRBV18; d_call: TRBD2; j_call: TRBJ2-3; clone_size: once; cdr3_nt: TGTGCCAGCTCACCACGGACTAGCGGGGGCACAGATACGCAGTATTTT; cdr3_aa: CASSPRTSGGTDTQYF
v_call: TRBV12-5; d_call: TRBD2; j_call: TRBJ2-7; clone_size: .; cdr3_nt: TGTGCTAGTGGTTTGGTACTGGGCAGGGAGGGCTCCTACGAGCAGTACTTC; cdr3_aa: CASGLVLGREGSYEQYF
v_call: TRBV11-2; d_call: TRBD1; j_call: TRBJ2-7; clone_size: .; cdr3_nt: TGTGCCAGCAGCTTAGATCAGGGCAGGGGGCATCGTCTCTACGAGCAGTACTTC; cdr3_aa: CASSLDQGRGHRLYEQYF
v_call: TRBV24-1; d_call: TRBD1; j_call: TRBJ2-1; clone_size: .; cdr3_nt: TGTGCCACCAGTGATTTAGGGGACAGGGGCGGTCGGGAGCAGTTCTTC; cdr3_aa: CATSDLGDRGGREQFF
v_call: TRBV28; d_call: .; j_call: TRBJ2-7; clone_size: .; cdr3_nt: TGTGCCAGCAGTTTAGCTGGGGCAGGGGTTTCCTACGAGCAGTACTTC; cdr3_aa: CASSLAGAGVSYEQYF
v_call: TRBV19; d_call: TRBD2; j_call: TRBJ2-1; clone_size: .; cdr3_nt: TGTGCCAGTAGTATTGGACTAGCCTATGAGCAGTTCTTC; cdr3_aa: CASSIGLAYEQFF
v_call: TRBV23-1; d_call: .; j_call: TRBJ2-1; clone_size: .; cdr3_nt: TGCGCCAGCAGTCACGTTCAGGGAGGGGGGGCCAAGGATGAGCAGTTCTTC; cdr3_aa: CASSHVQGGGAKDEQFF
v_call: TRBV19; d_call: TRBD1; j_call: TRBJ1-2; clone_size: .; cdr3_nt: TGTGCCAGTAGTACGGACAGGGGGCTGAACTATGGCTACACCTTC; cdr3_aa: CASSTDRGLNYGYTF
v_call: TRBV4-2; d_call: .; j_call: TRBJ2-5; clone_size: .; cdr3_nt: TGTGCCAGCAGCCAAGATTGGGCGGGCGGAGAGACCCAGTACTTC; cdr3_aa: CASSQDWAGGETQYF
v_call: TRBV28; d_call: TRBD1; j_call: TRBJ1-2; clone_size: once; cdr3_nt: TGTGCCAGCAGTTTTCCAGCACCACAGGGGGCGAGGGGCTACACCTTC; cdr3_aa: CASSFPAPQGARGYTF
v_call: TRBV7-2; d_call: TRBD2; j_call: TRBJ2-1; clone_size: .; cdr3_nt: TGTGCCAGCAGCCGGAAGGGACTAGCGGGGGGCGTATTCTACAATGAGCAGTTCTTC; cdr3_aa: CASSRKGLAGGVFYNEQFF
v_call: TRBV30; d_call: TRBD1; j_call: TRBJ1-4; clone_size: .; cdr3_nt: TGTGCCTGGGCCGGGACAGGGGATGAAAAACTGTTTTTT; cdr3_aa: CAWAGTGDEKLFF
v_call: TRBV7-7; d_call: TRBD2; j_call: TRBJ2-1; clone_size: .; cdr3_nt: TGTGCTAGCAGCCCAGGGACTAGCGGGAACAATGAGCAGTTCTTC; cdr3_aa: CASSPGTSGNNEQFF
v_call: TRBV12-5; d_call: .; j_call: TRBJ1-1; clone_size: .; cdr3_nt: TGTGCTAGTGGTTCCCGCACGGCTGAAGCTTTCTTT; cdr3_aa: CASGSRTAEAFF
v_call: TRBV5-1; d_call: .; j_call: TRBJ2-1; clone_size: .; cdr3_nt: TGCGCCAGCAGCTTGTGGGGGGATAGAAACAATGAGCAGTTCTTC; cdr3_aa: CASSLWGDRNNEQFF
v_call: TRBV7-2; d_call: .; j_call: TRBJ2-4; clone_size: .; cdr3_nt: TGTGCCAGCAGCTCGACTTTAGCCAAAAACATTCAGTACTTC; cdr3_aa: CASSSTLAKNIQYF
v_call: TRBV5-6; d_call: TRBD2; j_call: TRBJ2-7; clone_size: .; cdr3_nt: TGTGCCAGCAGACGGCGGGGGACCCTCTACGAGCAGTACTTC; cdr3_aa: CASRRRGTLYEQYF
v_call: TRBV30; d_call: TRBD1; j_call: TRBJ1-2; clone_size: .; cdr3_nt: TGTGCCTGGAGCCGAGGACAGGGGGACTATGGCTACACCTTC; cdr3_aa: CAWSRGQGDYGYTF
v_call: TRBV5-4; d_call: TRBD2; j_call: TRBJ2-2; clone_size: .; cdr3_nt: TGTGCCAGCAGCACTTTTAATGGGGGGGCCGGGGAGCTGTTTTTT; cdr3_aa: CASSTFNGGAGELFF
v_call: TRBV5-1; d_call: .; j_call: TRBJ1-3; clone_size: .; cdr3_nt: TGCGCCAGCAGCTCCAGGTCGCCTGGAAACACCATATATTTT; cdr3_aa: CASSSRSPGNTIYF
v_call: TRBV7-9; d_call: .; j_call: TRBJ1-5; clone_size: .; cdr3_nt: TGTGCCAGCAGCTTACGAGTTAGCAATCAGCCCCAGCATTTT; cdr3_aa: CASSLRVSNQPQHF
v_call: TRBV30; d_call: .; j_call: TRBJ1-6; clone_size: .; cdr3_nt: TGTGCCTGGAGGTACTCTCTAAATTCACCCCTCCACTTT; cdr3_aa: CAWRYSLNSPLHF